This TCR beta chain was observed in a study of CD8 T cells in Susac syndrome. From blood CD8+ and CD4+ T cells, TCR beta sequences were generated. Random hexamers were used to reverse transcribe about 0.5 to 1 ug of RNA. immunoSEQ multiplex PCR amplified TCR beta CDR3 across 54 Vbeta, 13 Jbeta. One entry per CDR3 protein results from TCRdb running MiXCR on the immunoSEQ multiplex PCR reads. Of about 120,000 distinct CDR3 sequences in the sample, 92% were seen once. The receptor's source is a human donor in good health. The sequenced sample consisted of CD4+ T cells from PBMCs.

In nucleotides, the CDR3 is TGCAGTGCTAAGGGGCGGACCTATAATTCACCCCTCCACTTT. It is translated as CSAKGRTYNSPLHF. The J gene is TRBJ1-6, the V gene TRBV20-1, with D perhaps TRBD1 (5 bases). In germline, CDR1 is DFQATT, CDR2 SNEGSKA (reference sequence). Trimming pared 4 bases from V and 2 bases from J, leaving 9 bases between. The CDR3 is 14 residues long.